This passage covers 21 T cell receptor beta chains from one sample sequenced in a study of cytomegalovirus exposure and HLA in healthy donors. The PCR ran on 60 Vbeta and 13 Jbeta primers. The method was immunoSEQ multiplex PCR; TCRdb's version includes in-frame clones alone and lacks a portion of them. Of over 150,000 clones in the sample, roughly 80% are singletons; the top ten hold roughly 13%. The sequencing sample was made of PBMCs. These receptors all come from a man in his thirties or forties in good health and CMV-seropositive.

This sequence joins TRBV7-2 and TRBJ2-2, with a tentative D call TRBD2 (6 bases). The CDR3 length is 16 residues. The V and J ends lost 5 bases and 2 bases respectively, with 15 bases between them. Germline assignment: CDR1 SGHTA and CDR2 FQGNSA. As DNA, the CDR3 is TGTGCCAGCAGCCGATCAGGGACTCCCAACACCGGGGAGCTGTTTTTT. Amino acids: CASSRSGTPNTGELFF.

The chain combines TRBV28 with TRBJ2-5; D may be TRBD2 (6 bases). The assigned J gene may be wrong: the sequence end matches TRBJ2-7 better. Germline V CDR1 and CDR2: MDHEN, SYDVKM. The CDR3 contains 15 residues. The CDR3 DNA is TGTGCCAGCAGTCAACAGGAGCCTAGCGTGGACGAGCAGTACTTC. Protein: CASSQQEPSVDEQYF.

The gene calls are TRBV7-9 and TRBJ1-1; D may be TRBD1 (5 bases). The CDR3 runs to 15 residues. Trimming shortened V by 1 base and J by 0 bases, and 9 bases separated the two germline ends. Germline V gene sequence: CDR1 SEHNR, CDR2 FQNEAQ (reference sequence). The CDR3 here is CASSLERGLNTEAFF. For the CDR3, the DNA is TGTGCCAGCAGCTTAGAGCGGGGCTTGAACACTGAAGCTTTCTTT.

The J gene is TRBJ1-4, the V gene TRBV11-2; 7 bases fit TRBD1. This CDR3 has 15 residues. Germline-derived CDR1 and CDR2 are SGHAT and FQNNGV. The ends lost 5 bases at V and 8 bases at J; junction bases unmatched: 11. The CDR3 protein is CASSPETGLAEKLFF. The CDR3 DNA reads TGTGCCAGCAGCCCTGAGACAGGGTTGGCCGAAAAACTGTTTTTT.

The chain is built from TRBV4-2 and TRBJ2-5; a possible D gene is TRBD2 (6 bases). Gene TRBJ2-7 matches the end of the DNA better, so the J call may be wrong. This CDR3 has 15 residues. Germline V lookup: CDR1 LGHNA, CDR2 YNFKEQ. This CDR3 reads CASSQEGREEYEQYF. CDR3 DNA sequence: TGTGCCAGCAGCCAAGAAGGCAGGGAGGAATACGAGCAGTACTTC.

The V and J genes are TRBV18 and TRBJ2-2; unclear D gene. CDR3 length equals 19 residues. The germline V gene encodes CDR1 KGHSH and CDR2 LQKENI. The germline V and J ends were trimmed by 3 bases and 5 bases, with 25 bases remaining between them. CDR3 residues: CASSPYSTRSSPRTGELFF. CDR3 DNA: TGTGCCAGCTCACCTTATTCTACCCGATCCTCCCCCCGTACCGGGGAGCTGTTTTTT.

The genes are TRBV6-1 and TRBJ2-3; the match to TRBD2 covers 11 bases. Germline CDR1 and CDR2: MNHNS and SASEGT. The CDR3 runs to 14 residues. After removal of 10 bases from V and 2 bases from J, the junction contained 5 bases not matched to a gene. The DNA of the CDR3 is TGTGCCACCACTAGCGGGAGTATCACAGATACGCAGTATTTT. Translation gives CATTSGSITDTQYF.

The V and J genes are TRBV5-1 and TRBJ1-5; a weak D match, TRBD1 (6 bases). Trimming left V 0 bases short and J 5 bases short, with 12 bases between. The CDR3 has 15 residues. The germline V gene has CDR1 SGHRS and CDR2 YFSETQ. The CDR3 region is CASSLGSGVDQPQHF. Here the CDR3 DNA reads TGCGCCAGCAGCTTGGGGTCAGGGGTTGATCAGCCCCAGCATTTT.

This clone has just a few counts. V is TRBV7-3 and J is TRBJ2-7; maybe TRBD2 (5 bases). From germline, CDR1 is SGHTA and CDR2 FQGTGA. Trimming shortened V by 1 base and J by 4 bases, and 14 bases separated the two germline ends. This CDR3 comprises 15 residues. CDR3 sequence reads: CASSLSGGPGYEQYF. In DNA, the CDR3 is TGTGCCAGCAGCTTAAGTGGTGGCCCGGGGTACGAGCAGTACTTC.

About this clone: The final CDR3 position lacks the conserved phenylalanine or tryptophan, pointing to a likely read error. The chain recombines TRBV7-9 with TRBJ1-6; D unclear. Germline CDR1 SEHNR, CDR2 FQNEAQ (reference sequence). The CDR3 totals 13 residues. The V and J ends lost 5 bases and 10 bases respectively, with 12 bases between them. This CDR3 reads CASSPSLRSPLHL. Written as DNA, the CDR3 is TGTGCCAGCAGCCCATCACTACGGTCACCCCTCCACCTT.

The sample holds one count of this clone. V and J are TRBV2 and TRBJ2-7; D might be TRBD1 (6 bases). The CDR3 has 17 amino acids. Trimming took 4 bases from V and 0 from J, leaving 19 bases between them. Germline-derived CDR1 and CDR2 are SNHLY and FYNNEI. In DNA, the CDR3 is TGTGCCAGCAGTGGGATGGGTCGCGGACAGACCTCCTACGAGCAGTACTTC. Protein product: CASSGMGRGQTSYEQYF. The full variable domain, in which reference TRBV2 and TRBJ2-7 provide the parts outside the CDR3, is EPEVTQTPSHQVTQMGQEVILRCVPISNHLYFYWYRQILGQKVEFLVSFYNNEISEKSEIFDDQFSVERPDGSNFTLKIRSTKLEDSAMYFCASSGMGRGQTSYEQYFGPGTRLTVT.

The chain combines TRBV28 with TRBJ2-7; perhaps TRBD1 as D (6 bases). CDR3 size: 18 residues. Trimming took off 1 base at V and 0 bases at J, with 19 bases between the two ends. Per germline, CDR1 MDHEN and CDR2 SYDVKM. CDR3 DNA: TGTGCCAGCAGTTTATCCTTGACAGGCAGGCATAGCTCCTACGAGCAGTACTTC. Translation gives CASSLSLTGRHSSYEQYF.

This clone occurred a few times. The V call is TRBV6-5, the J call TRBJ1-1, with D uncertain. The CDR3 contains 14 residues. Trimming shortened V by 0 bases and J by 5 bases, and 10 bases separated the two germline ends. The V gene's germline CDR1 is MNHEY and CDR2 SVGAGI. For the CDR3, the DNA is TGTGCCAGCAGTTACTCCCAGTTCAGAACTGAAGCTTTCTTT. Amino acids: CASSYSQFRTEAFF.

The J gene is TRBJ1-2, the V gene TRBV7-2; a possible D gene is TRBD1 (5 bases). Deletions cut 5 bases from V and 3 bases from J, with 16 bases between. This CDR3 has 15 amino acids. Per the germline V gene, CDR1 is SGHTA and CDR2 is FQGNSA. CDR3 coding DNA: TGTGCCAGCAGCCCCCTGGGCGGGGCGGACTATGGCTACACCTTC. Amino acid sequence: CASSPLGGADYGYTF.

The J gene is TRBJ2-2, the V gene TRBV9; the D is unclear. This CDR3 spans 13 amino acids. Germline values: CDR1 SGDLS, CDR2 YYNGEE. V dropped 0 bases and J dropped 5 bases, with 5 bases sitting between them. CDR3: CASSVAQTGELFF. As DNA, the CDR3 is TGTGCCAGCAGCGTAGCGCAGACCGGGGAGCTGTTTTTT. The full variable domain, completed using reference TRBV9 and TRBJ2-2, is DSGVTQTPKHLITATGQRVTLRCSPRSGDLSVYWYQQSLDQGLQFLIQYYNGEERAKGNILERFSAQQFPDLHSELNLSSLELGDSALYFCASSVAQTGELFFGEGSRLTVL.

The V call is TRBV7-9, the J call TRBJ2-7; possible D gene TRBD1, 5 bases. Germline CDR1 is SEHNR and CDR2 is FQNEAQ (reference sequence). Deletions cut 7 bases from V and 4 bases from J, with 17 bases between. CDR3 size: 14 residues. In nucleotides, the CDR3 is TGTGCCAGCACCATTCGCAGGGTCTTTTACGAGCAGTACTTC. This codes for CASTIRRVFYEQYF. The full variable domain, rest sourced from reference TRBV7-9 and TRBJ2-7, is DTGVSQNPRHKITKRGQNVTFRCDPISEHNRLYWYRQTLGQGPEFLTYFQNEAQLEKSRLLSDRFSAERPKGSFSTLEIQRTEQGDSAMYLCASTIRRVFYEQYFGPGTRLTVT.

The rearrangement uses TRBV28 and TRBJ2-7; TRBD2 matches at 12 bases. The ends lost 5 bases at V and 4 bases at J; junction bases unmatched: 6. The CDR3 runs to 15 residues. CDR1 and CDR2 from the germline V gene are MDHEN and SYDVKM. CDR3 in amino acids: CASSTGTSGLYEQYF. CDR3 bases: TGTGCCAGCAGTACCGGGACTAGCGGGTTGTACGAGCAGTACTTC.

The genes are TRBV5-4 and TRBJ1-1; D remains ambiguous. The CDR3 spans 14 residues. Germline V gene data show CDR1 as SGHNT and CDR2 as YYREEE (reference sequence). Between the trimmed V and J ends, which lost 5 bases and 0 bases, there was a span of 11 bases. CDR3 DNA: TGTGCCAGCAGAATCGCCGACATGAACACTGAAGCTTTCTTT. This translates into CASRIADMNTEAFF.

The rearrangement joins TRBV25-1 to TRBJ1-2; 8 positions agree with TRBD1. CDR3 length: 17 amino acids. Germline CDR1 reads MGHDK; CDR2 reads SYGVNS. The V and J ends lost 6 bases and 4 bases, in that order; junction bases with no gene match: 16. CDR3 in DNA: TGTGCCAGCAGGCGGACCCCGGGACAGGTGGGGCTCTATGGCTACACCTTC. Its protein product is CASRRTPGQVGLYGYTF.

The chain recombines TRBV10-1 with TRBJ2-1, with 12 nucleotides matching TRBD2. With 8 bases clipped from V and 5 bases from J, the junction kept 1 base outside the gene matches. The CDR3 spans 13 residues. Germline CDR1 and CDR2: WNHNN and SYGVQD (reference sequence). CDR3 DNA sequence: TGCGCCAGCGCTAGCGGGAGGGACAATGAGCAGTTCTTC. Protein product: CASASGRDNEQFF.

This clone has just one count. This chain joins TRBV28 and TRBJ2-7; the D gene is possibly TRBD1 (6 bases). The CDR3 contains 14 residues. Germline loops: CDR1 MDHEN, CDR2 SYDVKM. V was cut by 3 bases and J by 6 bases, with 15 bases left in between. CDR3: CASSLIQGMREQYF. As DNA, the CDR3 is TGTGCCAGCAGTTTGATTCAGGGGATGCGCGAGCAGTACTTC. Combining the CDR3 with reference TRBV28 and TRBJ2-7 gives the whole variable domain DVKVTQSSRYLVKRTGEKVFLECVQDMDHENMFWYRQDPGLGLRLIYFSYDVKMKEKGDIPEGYSVSREKKERFSLILESASTNQTSMYLCASSLIQGMREQYFGPGTRLTVT.